This T cell receptor (beta chain) is drawn from a study of response to subunit inactivated influenza vaccine. For this clonotype: Its antigen is unidentified.

TCRdb reanalysed the RT-PCR reads using MiXCR and keeps one entry per CDR3 protein. Among a few hundred thousand distinct CDR3 sequences listed, 12% to 15% were seen once. The length of the CDR3 is 16 residues. Germline-derived CDR1 and CDR2 are MNHEY and SMNVEV (reference sequence). Trimming removed 5 bases from V and 5 bases from J; junction bases left unmatched: 11. The study's findings and limits: Authors suggested each seasonal flu vaccination may recruit only limited numbers of new T cells.

Sequences were derived from PBMCs from blood, sampled roughly 12 days after vaccination. This chain connects TRBV27 to TRBJ2-5, with TRBD1 matching over 10 bases. This receptor was obtained from a man aged 45-65 years who received an inactivated influenza vaccine. In DNA, the CDR3 is TGTGCCAGCAGTCGGGGACAGGGGCCCCCGTTGGAGACCCAGTACTTC. Translated: CASSRGQGPPLETQYF.